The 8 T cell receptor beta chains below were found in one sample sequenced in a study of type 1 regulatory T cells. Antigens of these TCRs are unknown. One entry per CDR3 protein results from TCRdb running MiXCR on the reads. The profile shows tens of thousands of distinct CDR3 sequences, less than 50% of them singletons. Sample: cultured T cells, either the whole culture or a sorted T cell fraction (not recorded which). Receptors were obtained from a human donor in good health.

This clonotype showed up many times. The CDR3 nucleotides read TGTGCCAGCAGCCCCCGACAGGGGGCGTCCCTTAACTATGGCTACACCTTC. Translating it yields CASSPRQGASLNYGYTF. The chain links TRBV7-2 to TRBJ1-2; 10 bases align to TRBD1. Germline CDR1 and CDR2: SGHTA and FQGNSA. The CDR3 length is 17 residues. The V and J ends lost 5 bases and 1 base, in that order; junction bases with no gene match: 10.

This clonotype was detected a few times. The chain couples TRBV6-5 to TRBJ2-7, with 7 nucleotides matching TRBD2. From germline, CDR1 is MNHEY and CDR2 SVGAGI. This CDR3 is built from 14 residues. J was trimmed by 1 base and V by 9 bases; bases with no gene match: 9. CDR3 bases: TGTGCCAGTAGACGGGGGGAGGGGTCCTACGAGCAGTACTTC. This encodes CASRRGEGSYEQYF.

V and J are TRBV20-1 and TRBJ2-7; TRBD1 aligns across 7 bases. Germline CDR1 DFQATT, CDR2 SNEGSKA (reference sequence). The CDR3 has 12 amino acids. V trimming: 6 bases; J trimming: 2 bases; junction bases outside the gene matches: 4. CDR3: CSAGTVPYEQYF. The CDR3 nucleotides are TGCAGTGCCGGGACAGTTCCCTACGAGCAGTACTTC.

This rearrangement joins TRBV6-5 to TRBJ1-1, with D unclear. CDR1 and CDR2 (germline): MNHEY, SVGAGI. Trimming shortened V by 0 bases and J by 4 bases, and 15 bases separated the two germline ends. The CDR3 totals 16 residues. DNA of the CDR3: TGTGCCAGCAGTTACTCGAAGCAGGTCGGTGGCACTGAAGCTTTCTTT. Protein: CASSYSKQVGGTEAFF.

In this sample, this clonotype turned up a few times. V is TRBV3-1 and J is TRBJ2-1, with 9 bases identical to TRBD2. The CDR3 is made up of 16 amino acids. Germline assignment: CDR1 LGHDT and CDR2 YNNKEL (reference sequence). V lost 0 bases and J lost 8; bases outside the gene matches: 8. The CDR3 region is CASSQDVRGGVDEQFF. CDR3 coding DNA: TGTGCCAGCAGCCAAGATGTGCGGGGGGGCGTCGATGAGCAGTTCTTC.

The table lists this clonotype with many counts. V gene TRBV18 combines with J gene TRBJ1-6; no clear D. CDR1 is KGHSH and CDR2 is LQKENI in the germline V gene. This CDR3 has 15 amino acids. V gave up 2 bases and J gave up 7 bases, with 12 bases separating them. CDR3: CASSPVWVPNSPLHF. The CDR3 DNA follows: TGTGCCAGCTCACCAGTATGGGTGCCCAATTCACCCCTCCACTTT.

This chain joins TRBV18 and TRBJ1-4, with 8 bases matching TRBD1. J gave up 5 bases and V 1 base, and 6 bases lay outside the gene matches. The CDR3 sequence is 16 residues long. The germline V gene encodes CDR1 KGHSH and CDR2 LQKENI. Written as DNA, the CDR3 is TGTGCCAGCTCACCACTCGTTACAGGGGGAAATGAAAAACTGTTTTTT. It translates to CASSPLVTGGNEKLFF. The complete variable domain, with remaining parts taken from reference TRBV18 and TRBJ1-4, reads NAGVMQNPRHLVRRRGQEARLRCSPMKGHSHVYWYRQLPEEGLKFMVYLQKENIIDESGMPKERFSAEFPKEGPSILRIQQVVRGDSAAYFCASSPLVTGGNEKLFFGSGTQLSVL.

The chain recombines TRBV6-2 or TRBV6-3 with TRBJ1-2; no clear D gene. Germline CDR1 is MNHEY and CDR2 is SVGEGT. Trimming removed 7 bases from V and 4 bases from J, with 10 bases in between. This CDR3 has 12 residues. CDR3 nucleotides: TGTGCCAGCAAGACTCAAATCTATGGCTACACCTTC. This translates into CASKTQIYGYTF.